This T cell receptor beta chain emerged from a study of beta chain features in type 1 diabetes. Findings of the study overall: All four CD4+ subsets from Type 1 diabetes patients carried moderately but significantly shorter TCRB CDR3s.

Isolated RNA was reverse transcribed in full, so expressed TCRB transcripts were sequenced. Repertoires were generated with immunoSEQ multiplex PCR, while TCRdb's copy carries only in-frame clones and drops some. Found here are 600,000 to 750,000 clones, around 11% of them singletons; the top ten hold 0.095% to 0.15%. Germline V gives CDR1 SQVTM, CDR2 ANQGSEA. The CDR3 loop spans 13 amino acids. With 4 bases removed from V and 1 base from J, the gap between germline ends came to 10 bases. This clone was seen a few times. Its target is not known. The chain has TRBV29-1 and TRBJ2-5, with D uncertain. The TCR sequence derives from a man aged 30-40 years with type 1 diabetes. The specimen sequenced was naive CD4+ T cells from blood. The CDR3 sequence is CSVVSQSQETQYF. The CDR3, as DNA: TGCAGCGTTGTAAGTCAGAGCCAAGAGACCCAGTACTTC.